This T cell receptor (beta chain) comes out of a study of T-cell memory formation after mild COVID-19. Study-level points and caveats: Certain responding clones were present in pre-infection memory, suggesting participation of cross-reactive memory.

TCRdb re-analysed the 5' RACE reads in MiXCR, keeping a single row per CDR3 protein. The data show 130,000 to 150,000 distinct CDR3 sequences, with over 15% seen just once and under 2.5% held by the top ten. The CDR3 spans 16 residues. In germline, CDR1 is LGHNA, CDR2 YSLEER. Unmatched junction bases numbered 6, after V lost 4 bases and J lost 1 base. Worth noting for this clonotype: Its antigen is undetermined.

This TCR was recovered from an adult woman who had mild COVID-19 (a few samples of this study predate the infection). Cell type and time point are not known. V gene TRBV4-3 combines with J gene TRBJ2-7; TRBD2 agrees at 11 bases. Sequencing was carried out using PBMCs or a T cell subset sorted from them (not recorded which). CDR3 region: CASSRTGTSGSYEQYF. CDR3 nucleotides: TGCGCCAGCAGCCGTACCGGGACTAGCGGATCCTACGAGCAGTACTTC.